The rows below give T cell receptor beta chains drawn from one sample of a study of T cells after yellow fever vaccination. Each CDR3 protein is one row after TCRdb ran MiXCR on the 5' RACE reads. The repertoire has roughly 96,000 distinct CDR3 sequences, about 8.8% of them found once; the top ten carry 16%. The input for sequencing was CD8+ T cells not binding an NS4B(214-222) dextramer, sorted from PBMCs, taken about 2 weeks after the first yellow fever vaccination. The source of these receptors is a man between 18 and 35 years old who received the YFV17D yellow fever vaccine. The CDR3 runs from the conserved cysteine through the conserved F or W. A D gene is named only where the DNA matches it firmly. Only part of the rows carry a size: once, few, many, or a class if the clone is expanded.

>few|TRBV5-1|TRBJ1-2|TRBD1
CASSPSGTAYGYTF
TGCGCCAGCAGCCCGTCGGGGACAGCTTATGGCTACACCTTC
>.|TRBV6-5|TRBJ1-1|.
CASSYLGYEEGDTEAFF
TGTGCCAGCAGTTACCTAGGCTACGAGGAGGGGGACACTGAAGCTTTCTTT
>many|TRBV5-1|TRBJ2-5|.
CASSSEGGSQETQYF
TGCGCCAGCAGCTCAGAGGGTGGAAGCCAAGAGACCCAGTACTTC
>many|TRBV12-3/TRBV12-4|TRBJ2-5|.
CASSLGVIGAETQYF
TGTGCCAGCAGTTTGGGGGTGATCGGAGCGGAGACCCAGTACTTC
>few|TRBV29-1|TRBJ2-5|.
CSVEAMSVSETQYF
TGCAGCGTTGAGGCTATGTCGGTTTCAGAGACCCAGTACTTC
>.|TRBV20-1|TRBJ2-5|TRBD2
CSAERVAGKETQYF
TGCAGTGCCGAACGAGTAGCGGGAAAAGAGACCCAGTACTTC
>.|TRBV11-2|TRBJ2-5|TRBD1
CASSPPVRTGEEETQYF
TGTGCCAGCAGCCCCCCCGTAAGGACAGGCGAAGAAGAGACCCAGTACTTC
>.|TRBV7-8|TRBJ1-1|.
CASSLRTLGGLAEAFF
TGTGCCAGCAGCTTAAGAACGCTCGGGGGATTAGCTGAAGCTTTCTTT
>.|TRBV7-9|TRBJ2-1|.
CASSLAGMNEQFF
TGTGCCAGCAGCTTAGCCGGCATGAATGAGCAGTTCTTC
>few|TRBV20-1|TRBJ2-3|.
CSARDGSGTTDTQYF
TGCAGTGCTAGAGATGGAAGCGGAACCACAGATACGCAGTATTTT
>few|TRBV7-9|TRBJ2-3|TRBD2
CASAGLAPTDTQYF
TGTGCCTCGGCCGGACTAGCACCCACAGATACGCAGTATTTT
>few|TRBV6-1|TRBJ1-5|.
CASSVGFYSNQPQHF
TGTGCCAGCAGCGTGGGGTTTTATAGCAATCAGCCCCAGCATTTT
>.|TRBV20-1|TRBJ2-3|.
CSAPDSSRDSTDTQYF
TGCAGTGCCCCGGACAGCTCCCGGGATAGCACAGATACGCAGTATTTT
>.|TRBV25-1|TRBJ2-2|TRBD2
CASSEFAGAGELFF
TGTGCCAGCAGTGAATTCGCGGGGGCCGGGGAGCTGTTTTTT
>few|TRBV6-1|TRBJ2-1|TRBD2
CASRVLASNEQFF
TGTGCCAGCAGAGTACTAGCGAGCAATGAGCAGTTCTTC
>.|TRBV7-2|TRBJ2-3|TRBD2
CASSFPGGDTQYF
TGTGCCAGCAGCTTCCCGGGGGGGGATACGCAGTATTTT
>many|TRBV10-3|TRBJ1-1|.
CAISGTLNTEAFF
TGTGCCATCAGCGGGACACTGAACACTGAAGCTTTCTTT
>few|TRBV7-6|TRBJ2-2|.
CASSMGTELFF
TGTGCCAGCTCAATGGGGACGGAGCTGTTTTTT
>few|TRBV4-1|TRBJ2-3|TRBD2
CASSQGAFSGGWRDTQYF
TGCGCCAGCAGCCAAGGGGCGTTTAGCGGGGGCTGGAGAGATACGCAGTATTTT
>.|TRBV5-5|TRBJ2-7|.
CASSLRLGFYEQYF
TGTGCCAGCAGCTTGAGGCTAGGGTTCTACGAGCAGTACTTC
>few|TRBV27|TRBJ1-5|.
CASSFYQGYQPQHF
TGTGCCAGCAGTTTCTACCAGGGGTATCAGCCCCAGCATTTT